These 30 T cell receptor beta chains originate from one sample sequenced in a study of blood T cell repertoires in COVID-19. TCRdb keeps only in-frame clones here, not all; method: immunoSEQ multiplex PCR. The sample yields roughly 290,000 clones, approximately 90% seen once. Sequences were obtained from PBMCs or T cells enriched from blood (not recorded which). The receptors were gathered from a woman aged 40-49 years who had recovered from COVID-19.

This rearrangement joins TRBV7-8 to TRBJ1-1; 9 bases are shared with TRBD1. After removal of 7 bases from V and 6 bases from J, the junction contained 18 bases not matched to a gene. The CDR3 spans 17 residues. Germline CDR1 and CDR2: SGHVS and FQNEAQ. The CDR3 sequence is CASTSGDRARTRSEAFF. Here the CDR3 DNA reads TGTGCCAGCACCTCCGGGGACAGGGCCCGGACAAGGTCTGAAGCTTTCTTT.

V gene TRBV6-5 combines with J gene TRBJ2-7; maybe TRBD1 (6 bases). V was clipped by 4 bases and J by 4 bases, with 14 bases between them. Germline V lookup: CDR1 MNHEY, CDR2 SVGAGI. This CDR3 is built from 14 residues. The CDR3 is CASSSPWGQYEQYF. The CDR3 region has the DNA TGTGCCAGCAGTTCTCCTTGGGGGCAGTACGAGCAGTACTTC.

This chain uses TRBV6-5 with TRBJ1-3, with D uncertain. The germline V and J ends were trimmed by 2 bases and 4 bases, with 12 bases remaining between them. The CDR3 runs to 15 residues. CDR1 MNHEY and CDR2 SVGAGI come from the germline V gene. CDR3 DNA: TGTGCCAGCAGTTACGCCACTACGGGAGGAAACACCATATATTTT. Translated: CASSYATTGGNTIYF.

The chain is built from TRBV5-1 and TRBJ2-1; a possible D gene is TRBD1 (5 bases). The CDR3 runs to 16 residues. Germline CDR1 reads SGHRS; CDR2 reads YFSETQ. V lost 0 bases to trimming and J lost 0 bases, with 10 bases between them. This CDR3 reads CASSLGGARSYNEQFF. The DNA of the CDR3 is TGCGCCAGCAGCTTGGGTGGGGCTCGCTCCTACAATGAGCAGTTCTTC.

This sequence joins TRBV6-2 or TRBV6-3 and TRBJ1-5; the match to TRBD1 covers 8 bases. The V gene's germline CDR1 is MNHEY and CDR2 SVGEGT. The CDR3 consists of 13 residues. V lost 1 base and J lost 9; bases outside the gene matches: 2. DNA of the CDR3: TGTGCCAGCAGTTACTTAGGGACAGGGCCCCAGCATTTT. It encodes CASSYLGTGPQHF.

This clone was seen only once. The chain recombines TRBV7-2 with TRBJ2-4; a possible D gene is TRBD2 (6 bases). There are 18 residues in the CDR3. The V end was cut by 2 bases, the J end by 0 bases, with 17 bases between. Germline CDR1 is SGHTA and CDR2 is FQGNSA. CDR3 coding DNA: TGTGCCAGCAGCTTAAGCGTGGTAGCGGATCTAGCCAAAAACATTCAGTACTTC. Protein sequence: CASSLSVVADLAKNIQYF. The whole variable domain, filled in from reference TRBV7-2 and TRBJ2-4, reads GAGVSQSPSNKVTEKGKDVELRCDPISGHTALYWYRQSLGQGLEFLIYFQGNSAPDKSGLPSDRFSAERTGGSVSTLTIQRTQQEDSAVYLCASSLSVVADLAKNIQYFGAGTRLSVL.

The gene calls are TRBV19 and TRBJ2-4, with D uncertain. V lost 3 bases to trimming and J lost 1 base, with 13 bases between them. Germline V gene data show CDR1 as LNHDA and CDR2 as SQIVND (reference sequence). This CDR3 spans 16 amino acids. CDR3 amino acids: CASSMTSGGAKNIQYF. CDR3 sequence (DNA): TGTGCCAGTAGTATGACTTCCGGCGGCGCCAAAAACATTCAGTACTTC.

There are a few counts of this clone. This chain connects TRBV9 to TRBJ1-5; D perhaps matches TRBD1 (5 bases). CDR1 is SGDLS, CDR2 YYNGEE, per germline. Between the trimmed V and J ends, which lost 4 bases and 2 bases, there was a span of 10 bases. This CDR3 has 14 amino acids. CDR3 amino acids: CASSPPRGNQPQHF. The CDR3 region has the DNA TGTGCCAGCAGCCCCCCCAGGGGCAATCAGCCCCAGCATTTT.

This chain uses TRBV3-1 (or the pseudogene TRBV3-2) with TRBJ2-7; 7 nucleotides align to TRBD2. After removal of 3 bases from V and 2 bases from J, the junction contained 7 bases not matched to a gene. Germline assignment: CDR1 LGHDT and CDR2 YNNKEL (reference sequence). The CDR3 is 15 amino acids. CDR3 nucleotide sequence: TGTGCCAGCAGCCAGCGCCTAGCGGTAACCTACGAGCAGTACTTC. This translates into CASSQRLAVTYEQYF.

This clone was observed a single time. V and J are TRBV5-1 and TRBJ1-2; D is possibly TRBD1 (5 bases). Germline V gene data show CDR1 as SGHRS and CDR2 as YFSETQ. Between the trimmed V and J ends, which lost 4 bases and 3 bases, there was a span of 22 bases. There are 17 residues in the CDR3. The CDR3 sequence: CASSPGVQRGSDYGYTF. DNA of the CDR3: TGCGCCAGCAGCCCTGGAGTCCAGCGGGGGAGCGACTATGGCTACACCTTC.

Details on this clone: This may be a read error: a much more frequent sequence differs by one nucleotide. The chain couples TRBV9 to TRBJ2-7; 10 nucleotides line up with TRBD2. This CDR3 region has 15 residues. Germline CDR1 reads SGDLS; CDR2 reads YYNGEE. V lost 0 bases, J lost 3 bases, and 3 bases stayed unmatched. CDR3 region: CASSVGLAGDYEQYF. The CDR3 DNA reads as TGTGCCAGCAGCGTAGGACTAGCGGGCGACTACGAGCAGTACTTC.

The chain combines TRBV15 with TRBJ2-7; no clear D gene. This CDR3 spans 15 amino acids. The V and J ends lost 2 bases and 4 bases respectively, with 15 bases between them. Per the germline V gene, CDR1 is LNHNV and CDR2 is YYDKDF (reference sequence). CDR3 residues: CATSRMALGLYEQYF. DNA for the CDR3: TGTGCCACCAGCAGAATGGCCCTCGGGTTGTACGAGCAGTACTTC.

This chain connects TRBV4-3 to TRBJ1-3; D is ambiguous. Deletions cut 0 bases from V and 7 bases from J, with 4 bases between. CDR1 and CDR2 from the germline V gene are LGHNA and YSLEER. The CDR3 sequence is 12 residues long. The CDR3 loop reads CASSQDHNTIYF. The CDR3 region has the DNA TGCGCCAGCAGCCAAGATCATAACACCATATATTTT.

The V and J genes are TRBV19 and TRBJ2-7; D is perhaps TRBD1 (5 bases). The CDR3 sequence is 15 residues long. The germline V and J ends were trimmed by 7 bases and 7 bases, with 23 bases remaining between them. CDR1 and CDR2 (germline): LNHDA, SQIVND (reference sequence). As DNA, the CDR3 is TGTGCCAGTATCTCACTCCCCCAGGGAAGCTGGGAGCAGTACTTC. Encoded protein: CASISLPQGSWEQYF. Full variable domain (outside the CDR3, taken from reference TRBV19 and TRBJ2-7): DGGITQSPKYLFRKEGQNVTLSCEQNLNHDAMYWYRQDPGQGLRLIYYSQIVNDFQKGDIAEGYSVSREKKESFPLTVTSAQKNPTAFYLCASISLPQGSWEQYFGPGTRLTVT.

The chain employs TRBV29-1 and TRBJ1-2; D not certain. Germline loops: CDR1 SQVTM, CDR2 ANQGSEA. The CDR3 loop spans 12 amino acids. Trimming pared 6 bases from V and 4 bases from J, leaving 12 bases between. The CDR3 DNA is TGCAGCGTCCACGCGCAGCGCTATGGCTACACCTTC. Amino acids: CSVHAQRYGYTF.

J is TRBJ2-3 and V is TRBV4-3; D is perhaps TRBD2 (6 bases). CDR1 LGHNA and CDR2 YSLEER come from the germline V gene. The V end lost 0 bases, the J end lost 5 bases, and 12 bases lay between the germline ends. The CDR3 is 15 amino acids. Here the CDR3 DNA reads TGCGCCAGCAGCCAAGAGCGGGGATTGGGAGATACGCAGTATTTT. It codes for CASSQERGLGDTQYF.

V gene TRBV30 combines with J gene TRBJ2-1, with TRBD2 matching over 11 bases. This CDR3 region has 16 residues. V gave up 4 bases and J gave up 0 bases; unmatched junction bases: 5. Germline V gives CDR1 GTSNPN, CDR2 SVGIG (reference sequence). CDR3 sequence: CAWKVAGGGSYNEQFF. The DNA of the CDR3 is TGTGCCTGGAAGGTAGCGGGAGGGGGCTCCTACAATGAGCAGTTCTTC.

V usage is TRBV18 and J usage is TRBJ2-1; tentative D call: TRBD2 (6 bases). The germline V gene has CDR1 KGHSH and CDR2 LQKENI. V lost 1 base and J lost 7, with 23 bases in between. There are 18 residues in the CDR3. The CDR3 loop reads CASSPQSSGAGKMNEQFF. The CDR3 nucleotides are TGTGCCAGCTCACCACAAAGTTCGGGCGCGGGAAAGATGAATGAGCAGTTCTTC.

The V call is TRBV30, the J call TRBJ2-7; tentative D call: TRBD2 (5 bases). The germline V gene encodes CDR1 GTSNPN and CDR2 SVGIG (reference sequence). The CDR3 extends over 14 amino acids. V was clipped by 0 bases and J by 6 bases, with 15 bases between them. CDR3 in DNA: TGTGCCTGGAGTGTATCCCTCGGGGAGTTCGAGCAGTACTTC. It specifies CAWSVSLGEFEQYF.

The CDR3 DNA reads TGTGCCAGCAGCTTAAGCCCGAACACCGGGGAGCTGTTTTTT. Protein product: CASSLSPNTGELFF. V is TRBV7-9 and J is TRBJ2-2, with D unresolved. The V end lost 2 bases, the J end lost 0 bases, and 4 bases lay between the germline ends. Germline lookup yields CDR1 SEHNR and CDR2 FQNEAQ (reference sequence). CDR3 length: 14 residues.

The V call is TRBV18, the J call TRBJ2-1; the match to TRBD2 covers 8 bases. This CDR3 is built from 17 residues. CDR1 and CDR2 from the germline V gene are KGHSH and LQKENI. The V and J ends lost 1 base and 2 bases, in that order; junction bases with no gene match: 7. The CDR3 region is CASSPQSGSNPYNEQFF. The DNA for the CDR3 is TGTGCCAGCTCACCACAAAGCGGGAGTAACCCCTACAATGAGCAGTTCTTC.

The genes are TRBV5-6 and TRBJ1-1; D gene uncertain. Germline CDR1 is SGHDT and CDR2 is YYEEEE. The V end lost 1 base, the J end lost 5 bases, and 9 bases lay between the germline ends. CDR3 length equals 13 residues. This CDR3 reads CASSLTYLTEAFF. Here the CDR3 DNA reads TGTGCCAGCAGCTTGACTTACCTAACTGAAGCTTTCTTT.

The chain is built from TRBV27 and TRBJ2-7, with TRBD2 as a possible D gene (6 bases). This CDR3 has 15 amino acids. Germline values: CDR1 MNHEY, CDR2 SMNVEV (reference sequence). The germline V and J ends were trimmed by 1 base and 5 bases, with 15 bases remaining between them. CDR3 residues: CASSLWARGSDEQYF. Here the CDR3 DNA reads TGTGCCAGCAGTTTATGGGCTCGGGGGAGTGACGAGCAGTACTTC.

CDR3 region: CASSQDPASGSNDEQFF. DNA of the CDR3: TGCGCCAGCAGCCAAGATCCGGCCAGCGGGAGTAACGATGAGCAGTTCTTC. This sequence joins TRBV4-3 and TRBJ2-1; 8 positions match TRBD2. Looked up from germline, CDR1 is LGHNA and CDR2 is YSLEER. The ends lost 0 bases at V and 8 bases at J; junction bases unmatched: 12. The CDR3 runs 17 residues.

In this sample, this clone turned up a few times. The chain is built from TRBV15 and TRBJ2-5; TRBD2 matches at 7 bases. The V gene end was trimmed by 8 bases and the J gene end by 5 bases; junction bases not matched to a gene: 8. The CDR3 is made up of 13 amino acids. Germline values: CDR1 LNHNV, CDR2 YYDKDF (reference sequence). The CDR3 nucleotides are TGTGCCACCTGCCGTGGGGGGGAGGAGACCCAGTACTTC. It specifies CATCRGGEETQYF. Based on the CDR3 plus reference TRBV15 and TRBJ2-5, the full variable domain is DAMVIQNPRYQVTQFGKPVTLSCSQTLNHNVMYWYQQKSSQAPKLLFHYYDKDFNNEADTPDNFQSRRPNTSFCFLDIRSPGLGDTAMYLCATCRGGEETQYFGPGTRLLVL.

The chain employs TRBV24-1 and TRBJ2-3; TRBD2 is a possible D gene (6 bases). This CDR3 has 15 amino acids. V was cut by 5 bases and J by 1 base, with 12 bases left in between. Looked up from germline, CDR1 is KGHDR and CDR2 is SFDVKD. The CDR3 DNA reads TGTGCCACCAGTGGGCCGGGGGTAGGCACAGATACGCAGTATTTT. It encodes CATSGPGVGTDTQYF.

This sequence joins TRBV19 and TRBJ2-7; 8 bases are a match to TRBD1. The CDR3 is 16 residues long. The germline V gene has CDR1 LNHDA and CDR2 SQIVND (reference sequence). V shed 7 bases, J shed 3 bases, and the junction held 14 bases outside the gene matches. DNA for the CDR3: TGTGCCAGTACACGTAACCCGACAGGGGAGATCTACGAGCAGTACTTC. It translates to CASTRNPTGEIYEQYF. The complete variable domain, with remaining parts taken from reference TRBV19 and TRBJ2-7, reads DGGITQSPKYLFRKEGQNVTLSCEQNLNHDAMYWYRQDPGQGLRLIYYSQIVNDFQKGDIAEGYSVSREKKESFPLTVTSAQKNPTAFYLCASTRNPTGEIYEQYFGPGTRLTVT.

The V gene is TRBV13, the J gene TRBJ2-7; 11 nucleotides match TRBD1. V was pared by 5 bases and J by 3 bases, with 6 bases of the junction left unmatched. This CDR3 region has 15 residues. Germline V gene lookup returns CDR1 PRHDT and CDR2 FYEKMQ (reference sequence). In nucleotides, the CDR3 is TGTGCCAGCAGCCCCAGGGGGACAGGGGGCTACGAGCAGTACTTC. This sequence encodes CASSPRGTGGYEQYF.

The CDR3 protein is CASSSDSGNIQYF. The CDR3, as DNA: TGTGCCAGTAGTTCCGACAGCGGGAACATTCAGTACTTC. This rearrangement joins TRBV19 to TRBJ2-4; D is perhaps TRBD2 (6 bases). The germline CDR1 and CDR2 sequences are LNHDA and SQIVND (reference sequence). The length of the CDR3 is 13 residues. Trimming left V 5 bases short and J 7 bases short, with 12 bases between.

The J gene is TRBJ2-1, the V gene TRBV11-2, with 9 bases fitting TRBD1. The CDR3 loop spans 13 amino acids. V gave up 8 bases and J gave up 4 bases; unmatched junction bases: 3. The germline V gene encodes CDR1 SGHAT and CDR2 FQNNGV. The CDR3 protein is CASGTGKYNEQFF. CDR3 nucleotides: TGTGCCAGCGGGACAGGGAAGTACAATGAGCAGTTCTTC.